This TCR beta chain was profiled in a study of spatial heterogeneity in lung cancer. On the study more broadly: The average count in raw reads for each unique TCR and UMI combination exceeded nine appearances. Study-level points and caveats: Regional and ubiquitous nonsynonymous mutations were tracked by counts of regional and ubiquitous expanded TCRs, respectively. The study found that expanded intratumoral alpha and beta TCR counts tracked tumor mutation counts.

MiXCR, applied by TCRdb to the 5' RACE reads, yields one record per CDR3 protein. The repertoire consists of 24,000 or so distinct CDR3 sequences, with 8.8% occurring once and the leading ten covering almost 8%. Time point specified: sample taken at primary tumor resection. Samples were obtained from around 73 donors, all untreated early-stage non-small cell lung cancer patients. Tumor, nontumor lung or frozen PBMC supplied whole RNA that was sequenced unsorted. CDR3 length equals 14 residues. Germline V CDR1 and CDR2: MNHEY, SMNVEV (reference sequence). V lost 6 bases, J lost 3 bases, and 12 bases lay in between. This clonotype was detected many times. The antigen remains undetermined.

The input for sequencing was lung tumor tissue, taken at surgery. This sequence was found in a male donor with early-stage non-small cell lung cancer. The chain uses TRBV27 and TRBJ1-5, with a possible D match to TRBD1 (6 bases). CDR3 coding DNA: TGTGCCAGCAGAAAACAGGGTATCAATCAGCCCCAGCATTTT. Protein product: CASRKQGINQPQHF.